This TCR beta chain was sequenced in a study of cytomegalovirus exposure and HLA in healthy donors. TCRdb's copy holds only in-frame clones and misses some; the assay was immunoSEQ multiplex PCR. The sample holds roughly 300,000 clones, roughly 87% seen once. The study, taken as a whole, reports: Reportedly, cytomegalovirus status was diagnosed with high sensitivity and specificity. The study put 160 or so TCR beta chains on its list as cytomegalovirus-associated.

Looked up from germline, CDR1 is KGHSH and CDR2 is LQKENI. This CDR3 has 15 residues. Trimming at V came to 3 bases and at J to 4 bases, leaving 6 bases not matched to a gene. Concerning this clone: Its cognate antigen is unknown.

The material sequenced was PBMCs. This clonotype was obtained from a woman aged 25 to 45 in good health and CMV-seropositive. The gene calls are TRBV18 and TRBJ2-5; TRBD1 aligns across 9 bases. Here the CDR3 reads CASSPGGTGTETQYF. Written as DNA, the CDR3 is TGTGCCAGCTCACCCGGCGGGACAGGGACAGAGACCCAGTACTTC.